This TCR beta chain was profiled in a study of neurological immune-mediated disorders. Stated time point: longitudinal time-point 1 (baseline). PBMCs numbering 2 million and stored at -80 C yielded the unsorted libraries. V shed 4 bases and J shed 11 bases, with 12 bases lying between them. This CDR3 contains 12 residues. The germline gives CDR1 SNHLY, CDR2 FYNNEI. Study-level findings and limits: Private repertoires in all groups were suggested by the finding that expanded clones across subjects shared no CDR3 amino acid sequences. Levels of TCR clonal expansion peaked in HTLV-1-associated myelopathy and reached their lowest in multiple sclerosis, under those of healthy controls.

This clonotype has a count of ten or more. Antigen: not known. Synthesis of cDNA was accomplished via 5'RACE employing 10-nucleotide random UMIs. TCRdb re-analysed the 5' RACE reads in MiXCR, keeping a single row per CDR3 protein. The sample contains tens of thousands of distinct CDR3 sequences, around 10% of which appear only once. This clonotype originated in a male donor with HTLV-1-associated myelopathy (HAM/TSP). The rearrangement links TRBV2 to TRBJ2-1; D is perhaps TRBD1 or TRBD2 (5 bases each). The specimen was PBMCs. CDR3 region: CASSAGPNQQFF. The CDR3 DNA reads TGTGCCAGCAGTGCGGGGCCGAACCAGCAGTTCTTC.